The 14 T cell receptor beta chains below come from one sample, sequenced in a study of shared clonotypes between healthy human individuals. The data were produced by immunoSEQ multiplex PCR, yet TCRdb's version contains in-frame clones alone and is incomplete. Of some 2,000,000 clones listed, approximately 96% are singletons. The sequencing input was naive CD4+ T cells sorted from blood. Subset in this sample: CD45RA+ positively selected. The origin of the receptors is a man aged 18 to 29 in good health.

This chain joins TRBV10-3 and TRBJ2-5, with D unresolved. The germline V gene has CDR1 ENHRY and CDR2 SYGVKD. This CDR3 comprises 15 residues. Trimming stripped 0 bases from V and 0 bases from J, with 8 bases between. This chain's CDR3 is CAISESIANQETQYF. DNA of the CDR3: TGTGCCATCAGTGAGTCGATCGCGAACCAAGAGACCCAGTACTTC.

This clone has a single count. CDR3 in DNA: TGTGCCAGCAGCCAGCCGGGACAGGGGATGAACACTGAAGCTTTCTTT. Protein sequence: CASSQPGQGMNTEAFF. The chain carries TRBV14 and TRBJ1-1, with 10 bases that match TRBD1. This CDR3 is 16 amino acids long. Trimming took 3 bases from V and 0 from J; bases not matched to a gene: 4. The germline CDR1 and CDR2 sequences are SGHDN and FVKESK.

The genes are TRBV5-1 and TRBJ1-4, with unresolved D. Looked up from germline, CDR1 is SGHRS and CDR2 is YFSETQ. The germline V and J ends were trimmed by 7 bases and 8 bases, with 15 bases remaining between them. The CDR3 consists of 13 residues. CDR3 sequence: CASAVMAGEKLFF. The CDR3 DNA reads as TGCGCCAGCGCGGTTATGGCCGGGGAAAAACTGTTTTTT.

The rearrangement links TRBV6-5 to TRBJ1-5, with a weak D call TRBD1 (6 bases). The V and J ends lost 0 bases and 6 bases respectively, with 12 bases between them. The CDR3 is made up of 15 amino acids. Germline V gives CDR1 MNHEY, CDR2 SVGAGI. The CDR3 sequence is CASSYSGGAFQPQHF. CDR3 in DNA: TGTGCCAGCAGTTACTCTGGGGGCGCGTTTCAGCCCCAGCATTTT.

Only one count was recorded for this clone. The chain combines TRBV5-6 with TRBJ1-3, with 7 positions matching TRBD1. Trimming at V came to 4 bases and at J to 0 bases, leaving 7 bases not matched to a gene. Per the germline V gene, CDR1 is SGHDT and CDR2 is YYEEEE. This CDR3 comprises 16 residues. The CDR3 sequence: CASSGGQFFSGNTIYF. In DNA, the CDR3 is TGTGCCAGCAGCGGGGGACAGTTCTTCTCTGGAAACACCATATATTTT.

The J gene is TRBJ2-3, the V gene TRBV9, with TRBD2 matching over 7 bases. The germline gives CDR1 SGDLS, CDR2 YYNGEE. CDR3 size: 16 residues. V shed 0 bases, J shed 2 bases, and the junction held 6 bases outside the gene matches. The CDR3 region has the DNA TGTGCCAGCAGCGTAGTAGCTAGCGGAACCACAGATACGCAGTATTTT. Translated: CASSVVASGTTDTQYF.

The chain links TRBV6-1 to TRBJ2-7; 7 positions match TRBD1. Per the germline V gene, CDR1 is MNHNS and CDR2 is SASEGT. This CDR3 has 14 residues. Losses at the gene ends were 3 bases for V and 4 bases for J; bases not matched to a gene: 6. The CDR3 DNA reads TGTGCCAGCAGTGAGGGGACAGTCCGATACGAGCAGTACTTC. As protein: CASSEGTVRYEQYF.

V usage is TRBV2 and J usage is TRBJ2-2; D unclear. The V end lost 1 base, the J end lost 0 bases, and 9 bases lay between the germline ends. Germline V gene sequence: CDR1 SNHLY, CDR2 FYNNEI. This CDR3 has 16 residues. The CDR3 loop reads CASSEVGVANTGELFF. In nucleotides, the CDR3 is TGTGCCAGCAGTGAAGTTGGCGTCGCGAACACCGGGGAGCTGTTTTTT.

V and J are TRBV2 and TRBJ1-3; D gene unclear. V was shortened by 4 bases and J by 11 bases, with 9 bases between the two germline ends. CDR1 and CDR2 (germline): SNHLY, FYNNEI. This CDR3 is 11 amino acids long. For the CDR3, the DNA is TGTGCCAGCAGTGGGCATCAGTCCATATATTTT. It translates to CASSGHQSIYF.

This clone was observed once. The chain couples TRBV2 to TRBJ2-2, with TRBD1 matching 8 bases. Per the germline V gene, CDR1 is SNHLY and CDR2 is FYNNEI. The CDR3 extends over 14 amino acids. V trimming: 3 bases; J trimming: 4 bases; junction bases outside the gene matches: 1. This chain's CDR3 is CASSEDRVTGELFF. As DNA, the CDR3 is TGTGCCAGCAGTGAGGACAGGGTCACCGGGGAGCTGTTTTTT.

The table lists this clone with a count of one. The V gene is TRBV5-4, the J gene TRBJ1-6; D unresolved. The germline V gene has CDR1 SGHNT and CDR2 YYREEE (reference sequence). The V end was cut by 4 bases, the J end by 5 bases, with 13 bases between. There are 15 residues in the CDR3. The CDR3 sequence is CASSTPVGDNSPLHF. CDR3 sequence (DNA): TGTGCCAGCAGCACACCGGTGGGAGATAATTCACCCCTCCACTTT.

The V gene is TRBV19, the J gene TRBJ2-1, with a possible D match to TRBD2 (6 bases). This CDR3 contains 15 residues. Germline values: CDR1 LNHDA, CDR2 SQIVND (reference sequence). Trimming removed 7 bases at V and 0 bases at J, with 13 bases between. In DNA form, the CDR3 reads TGTGCCAGTATGGGAGGCCCAAGCTCCTACAATGAGCAGTTCTTC. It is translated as CASMGGPSSYNEQFF.

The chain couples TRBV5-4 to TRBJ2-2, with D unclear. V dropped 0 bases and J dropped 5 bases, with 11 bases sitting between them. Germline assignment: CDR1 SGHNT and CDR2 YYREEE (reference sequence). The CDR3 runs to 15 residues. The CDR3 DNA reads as TGTGCCAGCAGCTTGGGCGCGGCTGTTACCGGGGAGCTGTTTTTT. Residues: CASSLGAAVTGELFF.

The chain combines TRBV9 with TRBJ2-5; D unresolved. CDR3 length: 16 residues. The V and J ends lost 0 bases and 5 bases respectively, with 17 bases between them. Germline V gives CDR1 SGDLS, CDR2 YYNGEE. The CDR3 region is CASSVGGSTLWETQYF. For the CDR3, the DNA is TGTGCCAGCAGCGTAGGAGGTTCAACTCTTTGGGAGACCCAGTACTTC.